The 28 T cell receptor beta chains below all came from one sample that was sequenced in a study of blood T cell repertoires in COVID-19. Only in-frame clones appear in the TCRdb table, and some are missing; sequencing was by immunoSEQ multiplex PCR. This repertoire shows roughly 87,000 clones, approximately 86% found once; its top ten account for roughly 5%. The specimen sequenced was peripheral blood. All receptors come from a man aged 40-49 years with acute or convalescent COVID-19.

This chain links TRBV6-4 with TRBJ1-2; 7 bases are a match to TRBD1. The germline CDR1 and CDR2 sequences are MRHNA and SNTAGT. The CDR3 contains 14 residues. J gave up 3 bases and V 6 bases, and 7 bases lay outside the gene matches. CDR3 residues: CASSLQGTYYGYTF. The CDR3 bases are TGTGCCAGCAGCCTACAGGGGACCTACTATGGCTACACCTTC.

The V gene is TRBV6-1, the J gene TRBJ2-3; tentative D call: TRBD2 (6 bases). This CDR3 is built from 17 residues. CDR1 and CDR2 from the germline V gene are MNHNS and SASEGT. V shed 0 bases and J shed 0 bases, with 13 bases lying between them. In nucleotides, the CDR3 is TGTGCCAGCAGTGAAGCCTGGACTATTCCTAGCACAGATACGCAGTATTTT. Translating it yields CASSEAWTIPSTDTQYF.

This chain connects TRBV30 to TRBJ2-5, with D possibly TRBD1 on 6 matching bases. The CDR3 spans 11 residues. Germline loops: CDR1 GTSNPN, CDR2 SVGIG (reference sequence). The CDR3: CAWGREETQYF. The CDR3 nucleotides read TGTGCTTGGGGGCGGGAAGAGACCCAGTACTTC.

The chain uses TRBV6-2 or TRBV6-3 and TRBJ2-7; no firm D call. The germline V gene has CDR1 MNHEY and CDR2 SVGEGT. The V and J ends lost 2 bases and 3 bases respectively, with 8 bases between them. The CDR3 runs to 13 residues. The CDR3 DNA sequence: TGTGCCAGCAGTTACCTACAGAACTACGAGCAGTACTTC. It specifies CASSYLQNYEQYF.

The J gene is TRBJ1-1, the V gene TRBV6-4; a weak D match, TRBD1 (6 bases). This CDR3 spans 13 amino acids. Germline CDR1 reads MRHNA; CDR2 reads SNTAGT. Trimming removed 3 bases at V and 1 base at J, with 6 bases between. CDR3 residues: CASSEQGNTEAFF. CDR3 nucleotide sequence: TGTGCCAGCAGTGAACAGGGGAACACTGAAGCTTTCTTT.

CDR3 in DNA: TGTGCCAGTGAGGGGACAGGGGCGTCGGGTAATGAGCAGTTCTTC. Protein product: CASEGTGASGNEQFF. J is TRBJ2-1 and V is TRBV2; 10 nucleotides agree with TRBD1. Trimming cost V 9 bases and J 7 bases; bases outside gene matches: 12. This CDR3 region has 15 residues. The germline CDR1 and CDR2 sequences are SNHLY and FYNNEI.

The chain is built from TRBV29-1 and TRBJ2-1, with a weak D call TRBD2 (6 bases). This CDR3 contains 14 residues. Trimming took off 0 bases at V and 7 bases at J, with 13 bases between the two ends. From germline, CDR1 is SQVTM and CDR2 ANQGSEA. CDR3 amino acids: CSVEEGEGRNEQFF. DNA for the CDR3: TGCAGCGTTGAAGAGGGGGAAGGGAGGAATGAGCAGTTCTTC.

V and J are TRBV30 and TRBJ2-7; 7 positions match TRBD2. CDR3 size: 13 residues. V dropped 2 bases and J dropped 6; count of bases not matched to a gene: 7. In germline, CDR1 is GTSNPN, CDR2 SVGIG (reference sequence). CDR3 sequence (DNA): TGTGCCTGGAGTCACGGCAGGGAGGGCGAGCAGTACTTC. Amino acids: CAWSHGREGEQYF.

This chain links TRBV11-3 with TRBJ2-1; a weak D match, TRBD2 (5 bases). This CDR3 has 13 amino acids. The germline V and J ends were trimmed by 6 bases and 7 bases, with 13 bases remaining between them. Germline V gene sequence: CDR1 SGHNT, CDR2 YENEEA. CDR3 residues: CASSHSTGNEQFF. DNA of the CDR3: TGTGCCAGCAGTCACTCTACGGGAAATGAGCAGTTCTTC. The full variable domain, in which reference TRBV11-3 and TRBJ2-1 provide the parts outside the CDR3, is EAGVVQSPRYKIIEKKQPVAFWCNPISGHNTLYWYLQNLGQGPELLIRYENEEAVDDSQLPKDRFSAERLKGVDSTLKIQPAELGDSAVYLCASSHSTGNEQFFGPGTRLTVL.

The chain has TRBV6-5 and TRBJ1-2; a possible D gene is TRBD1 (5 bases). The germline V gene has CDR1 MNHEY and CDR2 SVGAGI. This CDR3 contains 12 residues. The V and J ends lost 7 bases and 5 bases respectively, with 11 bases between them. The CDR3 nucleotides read TGTGCCAGCATAGGGGCCGGGTATGGCTACACCTTC. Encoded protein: CASIGAGYGYTF.

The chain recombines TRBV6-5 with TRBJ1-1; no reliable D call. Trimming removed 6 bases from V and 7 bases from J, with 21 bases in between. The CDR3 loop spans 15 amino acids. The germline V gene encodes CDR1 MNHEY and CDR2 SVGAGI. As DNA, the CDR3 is TGTGCCAGCAGGAGAGTACACGGGGAGGAGGATGAAGCTTTCTTT. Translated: CASRRVHGEEDEAFF.

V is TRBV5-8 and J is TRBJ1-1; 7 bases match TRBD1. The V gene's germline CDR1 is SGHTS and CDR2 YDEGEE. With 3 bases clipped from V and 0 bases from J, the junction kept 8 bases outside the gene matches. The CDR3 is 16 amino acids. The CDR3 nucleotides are TGTGCCAGCAGCTCGGACTGGGACAGCCTGAACACTGAAGCTTTCTTT. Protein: CASSSDWDSLNTEAFF.

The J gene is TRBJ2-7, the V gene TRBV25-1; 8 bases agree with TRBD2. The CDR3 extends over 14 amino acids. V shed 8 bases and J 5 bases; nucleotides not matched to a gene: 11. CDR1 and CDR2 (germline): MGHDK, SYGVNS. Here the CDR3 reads CASLGSGKGNEQYF. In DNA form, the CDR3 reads TGTGCCAGCCTGGGTAGCGGGAAGGGCAACGAGCAGTACTTC.

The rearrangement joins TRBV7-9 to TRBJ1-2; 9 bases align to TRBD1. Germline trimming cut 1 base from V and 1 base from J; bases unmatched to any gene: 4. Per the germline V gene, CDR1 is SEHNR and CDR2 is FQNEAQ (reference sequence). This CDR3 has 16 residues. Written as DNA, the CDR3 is TGTGCCAGCAGCTTAGATGGGACAGGGAGTAACTATGGCTACACCTTC. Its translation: CASSLDGTGSNYGYTF.

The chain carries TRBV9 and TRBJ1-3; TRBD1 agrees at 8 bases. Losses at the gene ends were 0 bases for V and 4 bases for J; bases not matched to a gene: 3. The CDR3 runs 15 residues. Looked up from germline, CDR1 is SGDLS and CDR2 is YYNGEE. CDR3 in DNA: TGTGCCAGCAGCGTAGGGACAGGGCAGGGAAACACCATATATTTT. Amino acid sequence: CASSVGTGQGNTIYF.

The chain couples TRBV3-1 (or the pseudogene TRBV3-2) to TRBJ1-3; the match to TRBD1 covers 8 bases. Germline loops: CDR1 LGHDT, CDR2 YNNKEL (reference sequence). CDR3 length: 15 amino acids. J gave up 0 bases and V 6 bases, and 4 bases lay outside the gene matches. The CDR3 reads CASRQGGSSGNTIYF. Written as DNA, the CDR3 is TGTGCCAGCAGACAGGGGGGGAGCTCTGGAAACACCATATATTTT.

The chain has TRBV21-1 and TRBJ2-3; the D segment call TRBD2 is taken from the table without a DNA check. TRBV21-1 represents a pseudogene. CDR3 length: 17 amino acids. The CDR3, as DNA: TGTGCCAGCTCTATGCCCGGGACGGGAGGGCTAGAAGATACGCAGTATTTT. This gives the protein CASSMPGTGGLEDTQYF.

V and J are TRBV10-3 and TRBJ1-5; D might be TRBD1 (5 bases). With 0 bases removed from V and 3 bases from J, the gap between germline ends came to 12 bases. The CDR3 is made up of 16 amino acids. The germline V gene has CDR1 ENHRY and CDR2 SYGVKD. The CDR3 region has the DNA TGTGCCATCAGTGAGTCTTGGGTACAGGACAATCAGCCCCAGCATTTT. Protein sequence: CAISESWVQDNQPQHF.

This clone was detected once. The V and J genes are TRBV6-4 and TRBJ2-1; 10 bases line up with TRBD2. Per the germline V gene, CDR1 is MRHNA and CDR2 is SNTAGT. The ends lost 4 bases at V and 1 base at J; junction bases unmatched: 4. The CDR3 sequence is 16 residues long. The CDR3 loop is CASSVTSGASYNEQFF. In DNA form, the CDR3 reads TGTGCCAGCAGTGTCACTAGCGGGGCTTCCTACAATGAGCAGTTCTTC.

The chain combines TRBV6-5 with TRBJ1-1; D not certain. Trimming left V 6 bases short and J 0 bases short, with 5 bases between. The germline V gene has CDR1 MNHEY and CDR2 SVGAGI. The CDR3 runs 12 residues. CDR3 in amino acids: CASRELNTEAFF. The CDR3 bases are TGTGCCAGCAGGGAGTTGAACACTGAAGCTTTCTTT.

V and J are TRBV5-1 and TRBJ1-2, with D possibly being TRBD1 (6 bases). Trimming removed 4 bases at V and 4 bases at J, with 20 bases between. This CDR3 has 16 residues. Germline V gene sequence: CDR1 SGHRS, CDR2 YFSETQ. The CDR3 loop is CASSPLAGAQSYGYTF. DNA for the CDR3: TGCGCCAGCAGCCCCCTTGCGGGGGCGCAGTCCTATGGCTACACCTTC.

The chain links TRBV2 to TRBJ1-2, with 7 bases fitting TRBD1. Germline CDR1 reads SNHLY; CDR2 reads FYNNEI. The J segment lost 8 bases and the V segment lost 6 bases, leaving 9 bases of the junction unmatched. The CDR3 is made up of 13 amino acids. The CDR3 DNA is TGTGCCAGCAGCAAGGGACAGCAGAGCGGCTACACCTTC. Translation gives CASSKGQQSGYTF.

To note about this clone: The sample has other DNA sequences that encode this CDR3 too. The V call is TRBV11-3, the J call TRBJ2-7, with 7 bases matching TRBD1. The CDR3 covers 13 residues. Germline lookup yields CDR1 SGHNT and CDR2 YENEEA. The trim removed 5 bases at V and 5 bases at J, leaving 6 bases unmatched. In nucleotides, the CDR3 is TGTGCCAGCAGCCCCCAGACAGGGAACGAGCAGTACTTC. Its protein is CASSPQTGNEQYF.

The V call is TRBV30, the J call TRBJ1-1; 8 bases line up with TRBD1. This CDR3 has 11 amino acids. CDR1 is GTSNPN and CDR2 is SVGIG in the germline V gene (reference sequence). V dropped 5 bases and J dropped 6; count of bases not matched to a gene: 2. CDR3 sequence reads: CAWGGQAEAFF. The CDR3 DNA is TGTGCCTGGGGGGGACAGGCTGAAGCTTTCTTT.

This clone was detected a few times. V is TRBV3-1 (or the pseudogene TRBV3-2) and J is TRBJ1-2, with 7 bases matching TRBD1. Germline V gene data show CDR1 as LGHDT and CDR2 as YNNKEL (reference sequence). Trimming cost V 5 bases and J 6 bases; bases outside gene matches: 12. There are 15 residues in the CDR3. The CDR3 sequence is CASSNRGIRYDGYTF. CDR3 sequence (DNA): TGTGCCAGCAGCAACAGGGGTATTCGGTACGATGGCTACACCTTC.

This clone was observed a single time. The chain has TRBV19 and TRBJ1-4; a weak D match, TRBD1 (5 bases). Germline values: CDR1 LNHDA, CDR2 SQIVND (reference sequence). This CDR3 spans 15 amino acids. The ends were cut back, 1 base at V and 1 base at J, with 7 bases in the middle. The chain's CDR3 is CASSIGDRTNEKLFF. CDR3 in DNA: TGTGCCAGTAGTATAGGAGACAGAACTAATGAAAAACTGTTTTTT. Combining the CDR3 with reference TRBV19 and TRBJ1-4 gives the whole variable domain DGGITQSPKYLFRKEGQNVTLSCEQNLNHDAMYWYRQDPGQGLRLIYYSQIVNDFQKGDIAEGYSVSREKKESFPLTVTSAQKNPTAFYLCASSIGDRTNEKLFFGSGTQLSVL.

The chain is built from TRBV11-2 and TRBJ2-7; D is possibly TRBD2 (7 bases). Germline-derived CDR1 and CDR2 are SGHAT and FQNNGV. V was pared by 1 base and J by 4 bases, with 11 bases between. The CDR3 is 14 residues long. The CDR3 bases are TGTGCCAGCAGCTTAGGGGGGGGCTGGTACGAGCAGTACTTC. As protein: CASSLGGGWYEQYF.

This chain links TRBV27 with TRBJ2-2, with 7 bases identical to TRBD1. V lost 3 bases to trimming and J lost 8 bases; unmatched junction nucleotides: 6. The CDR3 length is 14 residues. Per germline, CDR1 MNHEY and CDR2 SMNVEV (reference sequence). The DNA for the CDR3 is TGTGCCAGCAGTTTTCGGGACAGAAGAGGGGAGCTGTTTTTT. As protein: CASSFRDRRGELFF.